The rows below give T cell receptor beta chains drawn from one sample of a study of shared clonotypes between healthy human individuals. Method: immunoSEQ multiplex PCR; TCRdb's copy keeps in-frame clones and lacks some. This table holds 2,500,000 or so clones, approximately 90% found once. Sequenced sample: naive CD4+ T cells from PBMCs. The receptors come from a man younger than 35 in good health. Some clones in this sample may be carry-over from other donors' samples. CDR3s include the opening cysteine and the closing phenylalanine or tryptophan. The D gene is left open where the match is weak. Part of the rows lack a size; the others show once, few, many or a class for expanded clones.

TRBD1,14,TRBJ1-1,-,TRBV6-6,CASSFQGENTEAFF,TGTGCCAGCAGCTTCCAGGGGGAAAACACTGAAGCTTTCTTT
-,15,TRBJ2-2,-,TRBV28,CASSLGGRGTGELFF,TGTGCCAGCAGTTTGGGGGGCCGAGGCACCGGGGAGCTGTTTTTT
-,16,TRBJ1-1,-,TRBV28,CASSLWTGRPNTEAFF,TGTGCCAGCAGTTTATGGACAGGTCGACCGAACACTGAAGCTTTCTTT
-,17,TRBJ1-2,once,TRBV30,CAWSVGTWDHGGFGYTF,TGTGCCTGGAGTGTTGGGACCTGGGACCATGGGGGTTTTGGCTACACCTTC
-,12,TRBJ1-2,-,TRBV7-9,CASSPGIYGYTF,TGTGCCAGCAGCCCCGGGATCTATGGCTACACCTTC
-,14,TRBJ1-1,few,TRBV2,CASRLGTGNTEAFF,TGTGCCAGCAGACTCGGGACGGGTAACACTGAAGCTTTCTTT
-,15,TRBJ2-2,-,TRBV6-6,CASTIQLANTGELFF,TGTGCCAGCACTATTCAGCTAGCGAACACCGGGGAGCTGTTTTTT
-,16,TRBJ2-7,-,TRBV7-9,CASSLARAAVPYEQYF,TGTGCCAGCAGCTTAGCGCGGGCAGCCGTCCCCTACGAGCAGTACTTC
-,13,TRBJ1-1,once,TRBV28,CASLNRANTEAFF,TGTGCCAGCCTAAACAGGGCGAACACTGAAGCTTTCTTT
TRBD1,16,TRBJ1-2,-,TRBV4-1,CASSRFEGGIHYGYTF,TGCGCCAGCAGCCGTTTCGAAGGGGGCATCCACTATGGCTACACCTTC
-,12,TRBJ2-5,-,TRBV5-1,CASSLNGETQYF,TGCGCCAGCAGCTTGAACGGGGAGACCCAGTACTTC
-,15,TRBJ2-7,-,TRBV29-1,CSVEDRGELPYEQYF,TGCAGCGTTGAAGATCGCGGGGAGTTACCCTACGAGCAGTACTTC
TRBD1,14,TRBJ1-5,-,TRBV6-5,CASSEDRFYQPQHF,TGTGCCAGCAGTGAGGACAGGTTTTATCAGCCCCAGCATTTT
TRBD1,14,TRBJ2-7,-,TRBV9,CASSAGGFSYEQYF,TGTGCCAGCAGCGCAGGGGGCTTCTCCTACGAGCAGTACTTC
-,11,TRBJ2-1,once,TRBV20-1,CSAILAPGEFF,TGCAGTGCCATTCTAGCCCCGGGAGAGTTCTTC
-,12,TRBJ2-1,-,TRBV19,CASRAGVLEQFF,TGTGCCAGTAGGGCTGGGGTCCTGGAGCAGTTCTTC
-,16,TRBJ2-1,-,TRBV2,CASSEQRPRSYNEQFF,TGTGCCAGCAGTGAGCAGCGGCCGAGATCCTACAATGAGCAGTTCTTC
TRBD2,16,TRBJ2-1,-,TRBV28,CASSSQSSGRAGEQFF,TGTGCCAGCAGTTCCCAGTCTAGCGGGAGGGCCGGTGAGCAGTTCTTC
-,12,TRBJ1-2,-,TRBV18,CASSGDAFGYTF,TGTGCCAGCTCCGGTGATGCGTTTGGCTACACCTTC
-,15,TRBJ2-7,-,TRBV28,CASSLGATGSYEQYF,TGTGCCAGCAGTTTAGGGGCTACAGGCTCCTACGAGCAGTACTTC
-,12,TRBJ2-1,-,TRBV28,CASSFGLLPQFF,TGTGCCAGCAGTTTTGGGCTCCTGCCCCAGTTCTTC
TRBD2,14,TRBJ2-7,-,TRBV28,CASSAGGSAYEQYF,TGTGCCAGCAGTGCGGGGGGCTCCGCCTACGAGCAGTACTTC
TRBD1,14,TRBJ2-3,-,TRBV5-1,CASSPGQGKDTQYF,TGCGCCAGCAGCCCGGGACAGGGTAAAGATACGCAGTATTTT
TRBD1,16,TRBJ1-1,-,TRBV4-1,CASSQTGTALNTEAFF,TGCGCCAGCAGTCAAACCGGGACAGCTCTGAACACTGAAGCTTTCTTT
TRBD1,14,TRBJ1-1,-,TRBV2,CASSTRGESTEAFF,TGTGCCAGCAGTACCAGGGGGGAGAGCACTGAAGCTTTCTTT
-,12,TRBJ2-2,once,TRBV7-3,CASSLRGEVLFF,TGTGCCAGCAGCTTACGGGGTGAGGTGCTGTTTTTT
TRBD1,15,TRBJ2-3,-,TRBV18,CASSPGQPSTDTQYF,TGTGCCAGCTCACCGGGACAGCCTAGCACAGATACGCAGTATTTT
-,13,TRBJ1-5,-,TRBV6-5,CASSPGPNQPQHF,TGTGCCAGCAGTCCAGGGCCGAATCAGCCCCAGCATTTT
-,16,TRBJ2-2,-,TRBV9,CASSVAVRVETGELFF,TGTGCCAGCAGCGTAGCGGTGAGGGTTGAGACCGGGGAGCTGTTTTTT
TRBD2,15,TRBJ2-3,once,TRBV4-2,CASSRQTSGSDTQYF,TGTGCCAGCAGCCGTCAGACTAGCGGGAGCGATACGCAGTATTTT
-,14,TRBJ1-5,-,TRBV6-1,CASSRGGGNQPQHF,TGTGCCAGCAGCCGGGGAGGAGGCAATCAGCCCCAGCATTTT
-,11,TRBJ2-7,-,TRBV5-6,CASSLEDKQYF,TGTGCCAGCAGCTTGGAGGACAAGCAGTACTTC
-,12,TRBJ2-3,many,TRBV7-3,CASSSRGGAQYF,TGTGCCAGCAGCTCCAGGGGAGGGGCGCAGTATTTT
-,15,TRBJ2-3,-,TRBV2,CASSTSRHSTDTQYF,TGTGCCAGCAGCACATCTCGACACTCCACAGATACGCAGTATTTT
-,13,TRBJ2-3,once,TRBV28,CASSLSSTDTQYF,TGTGCCAGCAGTTTGTCGAGCACAGATACGCAGTATTTT